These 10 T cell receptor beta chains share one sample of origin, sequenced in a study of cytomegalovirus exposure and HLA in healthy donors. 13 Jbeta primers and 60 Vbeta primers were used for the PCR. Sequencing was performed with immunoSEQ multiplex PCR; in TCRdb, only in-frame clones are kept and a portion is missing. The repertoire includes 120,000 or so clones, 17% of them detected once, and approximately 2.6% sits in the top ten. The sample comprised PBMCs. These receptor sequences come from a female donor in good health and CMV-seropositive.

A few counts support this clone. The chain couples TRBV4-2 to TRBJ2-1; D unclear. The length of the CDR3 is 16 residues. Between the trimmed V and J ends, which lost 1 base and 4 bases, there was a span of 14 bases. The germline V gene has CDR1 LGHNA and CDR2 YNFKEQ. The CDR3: CASSQVDLPVYNEQFF. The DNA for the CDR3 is TGTGCCAGCAGCCAAGTCGACTTGCCTGTTTACAATGAGCAGTTCTTC.

For the CDR3, the DNA is TGTGCCAGCAGCCCTAGCGGGAGCTACAATGAGCAGTTCTTC. Protein: CASSPSGSYNEQFF. The chain carries TRBV7-3 and TRBJ2-1, with 10 bases fitting TRBD2. The CDR3 covers 14 residues. Germline assignment: CDR1 SGHTA and CDR2 FQGTGA. The V segment lost 5 bases and the J segment 3 bases; nucleotides outside the gene matches: 1.

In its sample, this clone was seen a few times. CDR3 in DNA: TGCGCCAGCAGCCGAGGATTCCCTGCGTACGAAAAACTGTTTTTT. Encoded protein: CASSRGFPAYEKLFF. The rearrangement links TRBV4-3 to TRBJ1-4, with D hard to call. Germline-derived CDR1 and CDR2 are LGHNA and YSLEER. The CDR3 runs 15 residues. V shed 4 bases and J shed 8 bases, with 17 bases lying between them.

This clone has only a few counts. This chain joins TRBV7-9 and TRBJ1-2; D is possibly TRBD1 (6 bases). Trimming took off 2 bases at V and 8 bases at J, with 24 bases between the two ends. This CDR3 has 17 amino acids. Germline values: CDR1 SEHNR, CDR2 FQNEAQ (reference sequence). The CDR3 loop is CASSLRVMPGQHEGYTF. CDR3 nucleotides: TGTGCCAGCAGCTTAAGAGTTATGCCGGGACAACATGAAGGCTACACCTTC.

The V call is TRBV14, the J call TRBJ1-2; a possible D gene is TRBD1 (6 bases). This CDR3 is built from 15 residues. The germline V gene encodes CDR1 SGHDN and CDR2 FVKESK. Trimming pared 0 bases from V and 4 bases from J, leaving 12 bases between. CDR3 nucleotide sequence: TGTGCCAGCAGCCAAGATTATCGGGACATCTATGGCTACACCTTC. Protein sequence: CASSQDYRDIYGYTF.

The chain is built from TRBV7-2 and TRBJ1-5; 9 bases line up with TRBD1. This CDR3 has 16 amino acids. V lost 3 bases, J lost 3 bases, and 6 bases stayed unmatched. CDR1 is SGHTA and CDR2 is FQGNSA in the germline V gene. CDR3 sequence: CASSFTGQGTNQPQHF. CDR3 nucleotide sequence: TGTGCCAGCAGCTTTACGGGACAGGGTACCAATCAGCCCCAGCATTTT.

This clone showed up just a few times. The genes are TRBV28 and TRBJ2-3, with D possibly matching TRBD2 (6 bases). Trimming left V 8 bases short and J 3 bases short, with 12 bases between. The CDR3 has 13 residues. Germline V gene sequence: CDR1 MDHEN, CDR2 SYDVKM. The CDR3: CASEEGLTDTQYF. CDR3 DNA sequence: TGTGCCAGCGAGGAGGGCCTGACAGATACGCAGTATTTT.

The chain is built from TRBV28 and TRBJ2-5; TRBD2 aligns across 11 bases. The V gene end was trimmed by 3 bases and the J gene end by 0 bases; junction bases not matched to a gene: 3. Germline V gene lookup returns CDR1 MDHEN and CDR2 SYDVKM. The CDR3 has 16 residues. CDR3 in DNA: TGTGCCAGCAGTTTGAATAGCGGGGGGGACCAAGAGACCCAGTACTTC. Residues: CASSLNSGGDQETQYF.

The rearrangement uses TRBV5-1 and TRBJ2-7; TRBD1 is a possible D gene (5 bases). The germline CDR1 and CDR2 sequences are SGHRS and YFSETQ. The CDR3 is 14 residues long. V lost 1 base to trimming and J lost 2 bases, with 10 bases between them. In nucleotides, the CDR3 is TGCGCCAGCAGCTTGCCCGGACATGCCTACGAGCAGTACTTC. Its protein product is CASSLPGHAYEQYF.

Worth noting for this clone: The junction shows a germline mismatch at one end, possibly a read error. The CDR3 here is CASSLGTSGGLIF. CDR3 DNA sequence: TGTGCCAGCAGCCTGGGGACTAGCGGGGGTTTAATCTTC. The chain recombines TRBV9 with TRBJ2-1; 14 bases line up with TRBD2. Germline lookup yields CDR1 SGDLS and CDR2 YYNGEE. This CDR3 region has 13 residues. The entire variable domain, with the rest obtained from reference TRBV9 and TRBJ2-1, is as follows: DSGVTQTPKHLITATGQRVTLRCSPRSGDLSVYWYQQSLDQGLQFLIQYYNGEERAKGNILERFSAQQFPDLHSELNLSSLELGDSALYFCASSLGTSGGLIFGPGTRLTVL.